This entry concerns a single TCR beta chain. Original analysis: Estimated nucleated cell counts came from reference gene primer amplification. The method was immunoSEQ multiplex PCR; TCRdb's version includes in-frame clones alone and lacks a portion of them. D and trimming come from the DNA, and the V and J calls and clone size come from that table. Of approximately 210,000 clones in the sample, 70% to 90% were seen once. This entry is derived from a study of blood T cell repertoires in COVID-19. Across the study: From the United States, Italy and Spain came samples of acute and convalescent COVID-19. PBMCs, B-cell-depleted T cells, or T cells were the source of the cDNA or gDNA that made up the material.

The sequenced sample was peripheral blood. The receptor comes from an older woman with active or convalescent COVID-19.

The CDR3 spells CASSSSGTGDSFQYF. The CDR3 region has the DNA TGTGCCAGCAGTTCCTCAGGGACAGGGGACTCCTTTCAGTACTTC. The rearrangement joins TRBV6-6 to TRBJ2-7; TRBD1 matches 10 bases. V lost 4 bases and J lost 10; bases outside the gene matches: 13. CDR1 is MNHNY, CDR2 SVGAGI, per germline (reference sequence). This CDR3 is 15 amino acids long.